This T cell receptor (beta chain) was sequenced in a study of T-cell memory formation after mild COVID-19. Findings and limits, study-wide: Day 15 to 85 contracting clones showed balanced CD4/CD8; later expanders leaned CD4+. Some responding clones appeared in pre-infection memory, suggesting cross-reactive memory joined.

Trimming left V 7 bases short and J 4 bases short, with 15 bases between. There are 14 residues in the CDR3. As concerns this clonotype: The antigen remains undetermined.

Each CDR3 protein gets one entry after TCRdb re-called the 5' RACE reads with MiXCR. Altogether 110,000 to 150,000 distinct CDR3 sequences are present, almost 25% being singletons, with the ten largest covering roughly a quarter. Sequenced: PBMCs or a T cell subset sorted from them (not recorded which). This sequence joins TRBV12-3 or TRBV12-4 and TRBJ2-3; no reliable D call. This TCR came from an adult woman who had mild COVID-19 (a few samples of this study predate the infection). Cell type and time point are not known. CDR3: CASTHVGSADTQYF. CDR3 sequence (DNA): TGTGCCAGCACCCACGTCGGGTCGGCAGATACGCAGTATTTT.